This TCR beta chain was identified in a study of T cells in Graves' hyperthyroidism and ophthalmopathy. Overall study context: The blood sample was taken at first diagnosis, before treatment began.

This clonotype was found many times. Its antigen is as yet unknown. The ends were cut back, 1 base at V and 0 bases at J, with 15 bases in the middle. The CDR3 spans 17 residues. Germline values: CDR1 MNHEY, CDR2 SMNVEV (reference sequence). Study results and caveats: Blood shared most expanded thyroid clonotypes above 0.001.

Researchers amplified the TCR beta CDR3 regions from RNA transcripts. During a first-round RT-PCR of the TCR CDR3, the HTBI primer set was used. MiXCR, applied by TCRdb to the multiplex PCR reads, yields one record per CDR3 protein. The sample holds under 700,000 distinct CDR3 sequences, over 15% seen once. This sequence joins TRBV27 and TRBJ1-2, with a weak D call TRBD1 (6 bases). The sequencing sample was made of blood. This TCR was recovered from a woman aged 18-29 years with Graves' hyperthyroidism. The CDR3 DNA sequence: TGTGCCAGCAGTTTATTGTCCACAGGGATTCCTAACTATGGCTACACCTTC. Translating gives CASSLLSTGIPNYGYTF.